The 5 T cell receptor beta chains reported below all come from one sample, sequenced in a study of vaccination effects on CD4 cells after COVID-19. Assay: immunoSEQ multiplex PCR; the TCRdb copy retains only in-frame clones and omits some. The data hold 70,000 to 85,000 clones, with over 70% observed a single time. The antigens of these receptors remain unknown. Antigen-specific CD4+ T cells expanded by the ViraFEST assay with viral peptide pools were then sequenced. Cells that had been cultured for 10 days were the source of isolated CD4+ T cells. Participants completed two doses of the BNT162b2 or mRNA-1273 vaccine. Sample: CD4+ T cells from PBMCs cultured with HCoV-229E spike peptides, taken after COVID-19 vaccination. These TCRs come from a human donor who received a COVID-19 vaccine.

The gene calls are TRBV5-1 and TRBJ2-7, with a weak D call TRBD2 (6 bases). There are 19 residues in the CDR3. Looked up from germline, CDR1 is SGHRS and CDR2 is YFSETQ. V lost 0 bases and J lost 1, with 23 bases in between. CDR3 in DNA: TGCGCCAGCAGCTTGGCCGCCGCCGCTCGCGCGGGGCTTTCCTACGAGCAGTACGTC. The encoded protein is CASSLAAAARAGLSYEQYV.

In nucleotides, the CDR3 is TGTGCCAGCAGTGAAGGGGGGGGACACTCCTACGAGCAGTACGTC. Its protein product is CASSEGGGHSYEQYV. V usage is TRBV6-1 and J usage is TRBJ2-7, with D perhaps TRBD2 (7 bases). Between the trimmed V and J ends, which lost 1 base and 0 bases, there was a span of 10 bases. The CDR3 is made up of 15 amino acids. Germline V gives CDR1 MNHNS, CDR2 SASEGT.

This sequence joins TRBV5-1 and TRBJ2-7; D is uncertain. The CDR3 consists of 14 residues. Germline loops: CDR1 SGHRS, CDR2 YFSETQ. Trimming removed 4 bases from V and 2 bases from J, with 13 bases in between. The CDR3 sequence: CASSPSLGPYEQYV. CDR3 bases: TGCGCCAGCAGCCCGTCACTGGGTCCCTACGAGCAGTACGTC.

This clone was seen a handful of times. V is TRBV23-1 and J is TRBJ2-2; D ambiguous. TRBV23-1 is sorted into the ORF group, with uncertain function. The CDR3 has 16 amino acids. Trimming stripped 2 bases from V and 0 bases from J, with 10 bases between. CDR3 sequence: CASSQHSATNTGELFF. The CDR3 DNA reads as TGCGCCAGCAGTCAACACAGCGCTACGAACACCGGGGAGCTGTTTTTT.

V gene TRBV7-2 combines with J gene TRBJ2-3; 9 bases align to TRBD2. V was pared by 0 bases and J by 1 base, with 5 bases of the junction left unmatched. This CDR3 contains 17 residues. CDR1 and CDR2 (germline): SGHTA, FQGNSA. This CDR3 is CASSLAVSGGGTDTQYF. The DNA of the CDR3 is TGTGCCAGCAGCTTAGCAGTTAGCGGGGGCGGCACAGATACGCAGTATTTT.